A single sample gave rise to the 17 T cell receptor beta chains below, sequenced in a study of low-dose radiotherapy and immunotherapy resistance in tumors. Time point described: before trial treatment. Gene-specific TRAV and TRBV primers were used for first-strand cDNA, covering alpha and beta chains. It was with a constant-region primer and a V-primer adapter that TCRs were amplified over about 19 PCR cycles. TCRdb re-called the reads with MiXCR, one entry per CDR3 protein. Of 40,000 or so distinct CDR3 sequences in the sample, 31% were seen once. The sequenced sample was PBMCs, obtained before treatment. The receptors derive from a male donor with gallbladder cancer.

CDR3 nucleotides: TGCGCCAGCAGCTTGGGACAGGGGCAGATCACAGATACGCAGTATTTT. This translates into CASSLGQGQITDTQYF. This chain uses TRBV5-1 with TRBJ2-3, with 8 bases identical to TRBD1. V lost 0 bases to trimming and J lost 2 bases; unmatched junction nucleotides: 5. The CDR3 totals 16 residues. Germline CDR1 is SGHRS and CDR2 is YFSETQ.

This chain joins TRBV20-1 and TRBJ2-3; D uncertain. The germline gives CDR1 DFQATT, CDR2 SNEGSKA (reference sequence). The CDR3 length is 10 residues. V lost 5 bases to trimming and J lost 6 bases, with 6 bases between them. CDR3 region: CSAQDDTQYF. In nucleotides, the CDR3 is TGCAGTGCTCAGGACGATACGCAGTATTTT.

The chain carries TRBV28 and TRBJ2-4, with 8 bases lining up with TRBD2. This CDR3 is built from 13 residues. CDR1 is MDHEN and CDR2 is SYDVKM in the germline V gene. The V and J ends lost 8 bases and 3 bases, in that order; junction bases with no gene match: 3. The DNA for the CDR3 is TGTGCCAGCCGTCGGGGGGGCAAAAACATTCAGTACTTC. Translating it yields CASRRGGKNIQYF.

The chain uses TRBV19 and TRBJ2-7, with 9 nucleotides matching TRBD1. This CDR3 is 15 amino acids long. Unmatched junction bases numbered 2, after V lost 2 bases and J lost 0 bases. Germline loops: CDR1 LNHDA, CDR2 SQIVND (reference sequence). This CDR3 reads CASSITGGFSYEQYF. Written as DNA, the CDR3 is TGTGCCAGTAGTATAACAGGGGGCTTCTCCTACGAGCAGTACTTC.

This clonotype ranks as medium-sized. This chain links TRBV28 with TRBJ2-7; TRBD2 aligns across 9 bases. In germline, CDR1 is MDHEN, CDR2 SYDVKM. The V and J ends lost 8 bases and 2 bases, in that order; junction bases with no gene match: 19. The CDR3 length is 18 residues. Written as DNA, the CDR3 is TGTGCCAGCCCTCCTGGCGGGGGGCAAAGCGGGAGGACCTACGAGCAGTACTTC. This translates into CASPPGGGQSGRTYEQYF.

A word on this clonotype: An end of the junction does not agree with germline; a read error may underlie this. The genes are TRBV5-8 and TRBJ1-3; D is unresolved. Germline CDR1 is SGHTS and CDR2 is YDEGEE. The CDR3 length is 15 residues. The CDR3 sequence: CASSLKTALWKHHIF. CDR3 in DNA: TGTGCCAGCAGCTTAAAGACGGCCCTCTGGAAACACCATATATTT.

In this sample, this clonotype turned up many times. CDR3 protein: CASSQFGPSAGYEQYF. The CDR3 region has the DNA TGTGCCAGCAGCCAATTCGGACCCTCGGCGGGATACGAGCAGTACTTC. This chain connects TRBV14 to TRBJ2-7; D might be TRBD2 (6 bases). There are 16 residues in the CDR3. Trimming pared 2 bases from V and 4 bases from J, leaving 18 bases between. Germline lookup yields CDR1 SGHDN and CDR2 FVKESK.

This clonotype appeared many times. The chain joins TRBV19 to TRBJ2-7; no definite D call. Germline loops: CDR1 LNHDA, CDR2 SQIVND (reference sequence). The CDR3 has 12 residues. The ends were cut back, 10 bases at V and 3 bases at J, with 13 bases in the middle. The CDR3 DNA follows: TGTGCCACCGGACCTACATTCTACGAGCAGTACTTC. It codes for CATGPTFYEQYF. Complete variable domain (other parts from reference TRBV19 and TRBJ2-7): DGGITQSPKYLFRKEGQNVTLSCEQNLNHDAMYWYRQDPGQGLRLIYYSQIVNDFQKGDIAEGYSVSREKKESFPLTVTSAQKNPTAFYLCATGPTFYEQYFGPGTRLTVT.

This clonotype was counted at least ten times. V and J are TRBV11-2 and TRBJ2-4; unclear D gene. The CDR3 spans 17 residues. Germline V gene sequence: CDR1 SGHAT, CDR2 FQNNGV. V lost 1 base to trimming and J lost 7 bases, with 20 bases between them. CDR3 amino acids: CASSLVVGRSTGNIQYF. For the CDR3, the DNA is TGTGCCAGCAGCTTAGTTGTAGGCCGAAGCACTGGGAACATTCAGTACTTC.

This clonotype was recorded many times. The chain is built from TRBV15 and TRBJ2-1, with D uncertain. There are 15 residues in the CDR3. With 0 bases removed from V and 4 bases from J, the gap between germline ends came to 10 bases. CDR1 is LNHNV, CDR2 YYDKDF, per germline (reference sequence). CDR3 residues: CATSRDQGIYNEQFF. In nucleotides, the CDR3 is TGTGCCACCAGCAGAGATCAAGGGATTTACAATGAGCAGTTCTTC.

Of note for this clonotype: One base separates it from a far larger clone, so it is likely a read error. This chain joins TRBV7-6 and TRBJ1-1; unclear D gene. The germline CDR1 and CDR2 sequences are SGHVS and FNYEAQ. This CDR3 spans 12 amino acids. CDR3 coding DNA: TGTGCCAGCAGCCCCCGGAACAGTGAAGCTTTCTTT. Its translation: CASSPRNSEAFF. Variable domain in full (rest from reference TRBV7-6 and TRBJ1-1): GAGVSQSPRYKVTKRGQDVALRCDPISGHVSLYWYRQALGQGPEFLTYFNYEAQQDKSGLPNDRFSAERPEGSISTLTIQRTEQRDSAMYRCASSPRNSEAFFGQGTRLTVV.

The chain links TRBV5-4 to TRBJ2-1; 10 bases agree with TRBD2. V lost 0 bases, J lost 7 bases, and 10 bases stayed unmatched. CDR3 length: 17 residues. Germline V gives CDR1 SGHNT, CDR2 YYREEE (reference sequence). The CDR3 is CASSLGPLAGEGNEQFF. CDR3 DNA sequence: TGTGCCAGCAGCTTGGGCCCTCTAGCGGGAGAGGGTAATGAGCAGTTCTTC.

The gene calls are TRBV6-2 or TRBV6-3 and TRBJ2-1; 7 nucleotides line up with TRBD2. Germline V gene sequence: CDR1 MNHEY, CDR2 SVGEGT. Losses at the gene ends were 4 bases for V and 1 base for J; bases not matched to a gene: 4. This CDR3 has 15 amino acids. The CDR3: CASSFGRGSYNEQFF. The CDR3 DNA is TGTGCCAGCAGTTTCGGGCGGGGGTCCTACAATGAGCAGTTCTTC.

The J gene is TRBJ1-3, the V gene TRBV29-1, with D uncertain. The CDR3 runs to 14 residues. The germline gives CDR1 SQVTM, CDR2 ANQGSEA. V was cut by 8 bases and J by 0 bases, with 14 bases left in between. The CDR3 loop is CSIREGYSGNTIYF. The CDR3 DNA sequence: TGCAGCATCCGTGAAGGGTACTCTGGAAACACCATATATTTT.

This clonotype appeared once. The V gene is TRBV7-2, the J gene TRBJ2-7; 8 bases fit TRBD1. Germline V gene data show CDR1 as SGHTA and CDR2 as FQGNSA. The CDR3 is 14 residues long. V gave up 5 bases and J gave up 2 bases; unmatched junction bases: 5. The CDR3 is CASSPDRGPYEQYF. CDR3 nucleotides: TGTGCCAGCAGCCCCGACAGGGGCCCCTACGAGCAGTACTTC.

This clonotype was observed at least ten times. The rearrangement links TRBV7-3 to TRBJ2-1, with TRBD2 identical over 13 bases. Germline-derived CDR1 and CDR2 are SGHTA and FQGTGA. The trim removed 0 bases at V and 7 bases at J, leaving 15 bases unmatched. The CDR3 totals 20 residues. CDR3 DNA sequence: TGTGCCAGCAGCTTAACGTACGGGGGGGGAACTAGCGGGAGGGATAATGAGCAGTTCTTC. The encoded protein is CASSLTYGGGTSGRDNEQFF.

This clonotype was seen repeatedly, ten times or more. The V and J genes are TRBV7-6 and TRBJ2-1; D might be TRBD1 or TRBD2, each matching 5 bases. The CDR3 length is 15 residues. The germline CDR1 and CDR2 sequences are SGHVS and FNYEAQ. The ends were cut back, 4 bases at V and 7 bases at J, with 17 bases in the middle. CDR3 sequence (DNA): TGTGCCAGCAGCTCCGGGACGGACTTTGGTAATGAGCAGTTCTTC. Its protein product is CASSSGTDFGNEQFF.